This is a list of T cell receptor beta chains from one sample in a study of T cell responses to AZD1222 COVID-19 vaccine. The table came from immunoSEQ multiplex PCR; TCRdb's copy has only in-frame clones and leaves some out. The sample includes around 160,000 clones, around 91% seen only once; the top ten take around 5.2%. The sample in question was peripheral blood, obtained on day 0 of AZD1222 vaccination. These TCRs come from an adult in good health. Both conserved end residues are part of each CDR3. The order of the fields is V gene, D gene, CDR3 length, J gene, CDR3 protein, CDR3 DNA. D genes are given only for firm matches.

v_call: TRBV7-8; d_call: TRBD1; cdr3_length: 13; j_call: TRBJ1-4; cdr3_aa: CASARDRGPQLFF; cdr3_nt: TGTGCCAGCGCCCGAGACAGGGGGCCTCAGCTGTTTTTT
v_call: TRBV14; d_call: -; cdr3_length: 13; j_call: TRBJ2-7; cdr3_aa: CASSQVRLYEQYF; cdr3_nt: TGTGCCAGCAGCCAGGTGCGGCTGTACGAGCAGTACTTC
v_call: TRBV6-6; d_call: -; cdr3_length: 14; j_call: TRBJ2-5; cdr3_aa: CASTPGDYQETQYF; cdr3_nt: TGTGCCAGCACCCCGGGGGACTACCAAGAGACCCAGTACTTC
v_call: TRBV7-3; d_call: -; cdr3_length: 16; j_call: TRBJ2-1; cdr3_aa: CASSLNSGGSYNEQFF; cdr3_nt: TGTGCCAGCAGCTTAAATTCTGGGGGCTCCTACAATGAGCAGTTCTTC
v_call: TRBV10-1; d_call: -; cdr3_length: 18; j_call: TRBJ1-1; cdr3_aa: CASSVIPDRESPNTEAFF; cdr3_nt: TGCGCCAGCAGTGTAATTCCGGACAGAGAGTCACCGAACACTGAAGCTTTCTTT
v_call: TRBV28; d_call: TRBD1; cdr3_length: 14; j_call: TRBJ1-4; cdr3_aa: CASRRDSRNEKLFF; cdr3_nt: TGTGCCAGCAGACGGGACAGTCGGAATGAAAAACTGTTTTTT
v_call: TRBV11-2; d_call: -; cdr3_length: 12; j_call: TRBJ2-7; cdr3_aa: CASSYGPYEQYF; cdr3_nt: TGTGCCAGCAGCTACGGGCCCTACGAGCAGTACTTC
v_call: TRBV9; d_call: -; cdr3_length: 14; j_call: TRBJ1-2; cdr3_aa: CASSVGAAEDGYTF; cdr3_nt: TGTGCCAGCAGCGTAGGGGCGGCAGAGGATGGCTACACCTTC
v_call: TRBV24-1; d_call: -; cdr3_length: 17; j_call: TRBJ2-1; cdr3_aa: CATSDSPGRGTYNEQFF; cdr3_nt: TGTGCCACCAGTGATTCCCCCGGCCGGGGGACATACAATGAGCAGTTCTTC
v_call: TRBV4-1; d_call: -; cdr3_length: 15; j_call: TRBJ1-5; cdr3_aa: CASSQDAGRNQPQHF; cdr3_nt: TGCGCCAGCAGCCAAGACGCAGGACGCAATCAGCCCCAGCATTTT
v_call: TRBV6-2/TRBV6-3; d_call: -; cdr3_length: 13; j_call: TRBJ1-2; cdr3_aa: CASSSFERHGYTF; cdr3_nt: TGTGCCAGCAGTTCCTTCGAGAGGCACGGCTACACCTTC
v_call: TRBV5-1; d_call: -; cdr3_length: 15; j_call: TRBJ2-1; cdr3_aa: CASSLASGPYNEQFF; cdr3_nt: TGCGCCAGCAGCTTGGCCAGCGGGCCCTACAATGAGCAGTTCTTC
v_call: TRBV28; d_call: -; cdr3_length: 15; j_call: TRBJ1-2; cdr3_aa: CASSPNGFPRYGYTF; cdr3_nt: TGTGCCAGCAGTCCCAACGGGTTTCCACGCTATGGCTACACCTTC
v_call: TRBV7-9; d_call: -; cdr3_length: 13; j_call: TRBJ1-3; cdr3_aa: CASSLDPGNTIYF; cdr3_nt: TGTGCCAGCAGCCTGGACCCTGGAAACACCATATATTTT
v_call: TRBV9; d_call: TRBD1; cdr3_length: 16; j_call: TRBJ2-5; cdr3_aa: CASSARQGGYQETQYF; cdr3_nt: TGTGCCAGCAGCGCCCGACAGGGGGGGTACCAAGAGACCCAGTACTTC
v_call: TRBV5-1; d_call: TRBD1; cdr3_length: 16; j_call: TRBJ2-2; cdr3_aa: CASSLRAGGQPGELFF; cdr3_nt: TGCGCCAGCAGCCTTCGGGCAGGGGGTCAGCCCGGGGAGCTGTTTTTT
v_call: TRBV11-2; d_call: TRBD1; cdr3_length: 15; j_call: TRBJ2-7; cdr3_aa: CASSLGTGGWYEQYF; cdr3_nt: TGTGCCAGCAGCTTAGGGACAGGGGGCTGGTACGAGCAGTACTTC
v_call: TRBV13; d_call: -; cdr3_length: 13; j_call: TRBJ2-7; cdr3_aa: CASSLLRSYEQYF; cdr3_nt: TGTGCCAGCAGCTTACTCAGGTCTTACGAGCAGTACTTC
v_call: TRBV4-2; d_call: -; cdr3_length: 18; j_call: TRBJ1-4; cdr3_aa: CASSQDYRDASTNEKLFF; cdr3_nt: TGTGCCAGCAGCCAGGACTACAGGGATGCCTCAACTAATGAAAAACTGTTTTTT
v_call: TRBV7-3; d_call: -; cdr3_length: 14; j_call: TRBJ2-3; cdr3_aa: CASSLNPGTGTQYF; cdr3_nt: TGTGCCAGCAGCTTAAATCCGGGGACGGGTACGCAGTATTTT
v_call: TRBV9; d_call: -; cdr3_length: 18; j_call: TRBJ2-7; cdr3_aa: CASSPSIRRGQYPYEQYF; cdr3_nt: TGTGCCAGCAGCCCGAGTATAAGGCGGGGACAATACCCCTACGAGCAGTACTTC
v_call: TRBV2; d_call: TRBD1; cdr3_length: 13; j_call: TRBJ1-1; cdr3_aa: CASHRGQNTEAFF; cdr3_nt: TGTGCCAGTCACAGGGGGCAGAACACTGAAGCTTTCTTT
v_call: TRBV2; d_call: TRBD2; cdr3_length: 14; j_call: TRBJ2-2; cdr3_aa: CASSERTRNGELFF; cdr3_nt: TGTGCCAGCAGTGAACGGACTAGAAACGGGGAGCTGTTTTTT
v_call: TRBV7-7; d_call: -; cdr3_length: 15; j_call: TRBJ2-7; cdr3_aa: CASSLGGFLEREQYF; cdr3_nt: TGTGCTAGCAGCTTAGGTGGCTTCCTGGAGCGCGAGCAGTACTTC
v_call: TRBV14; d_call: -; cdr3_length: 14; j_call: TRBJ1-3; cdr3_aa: CASGGRAKGNTIYF; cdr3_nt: TGTGCCAGCGGGGGCAGGGCGAAAGGAAACACCATATATTTT
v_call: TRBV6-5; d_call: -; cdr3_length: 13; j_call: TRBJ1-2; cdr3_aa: CASSGAGVYGYTF; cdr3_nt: TGTGCCTCCTCGGGGGCCGGCGTCTATGGCTACACCTTC
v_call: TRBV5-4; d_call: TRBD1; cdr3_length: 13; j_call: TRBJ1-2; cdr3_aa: CASSWGTVYGYTF; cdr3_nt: TGTGCCAGCAGCTGGGGGACAGTTTATGGCTACACCTTC
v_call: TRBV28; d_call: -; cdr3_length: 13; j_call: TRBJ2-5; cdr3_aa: CASRPYGRETQYF; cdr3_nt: TGTGCCAGCAGGCCCTACGGTCGGGAGACCCAGTACTTC